The 28 T cell receptor beta chains below were found in one sample sequenced in a study of radiation and T cells in renal cell carcinoma. Repertoires were generated with immunoSEQ multiplex PCR, while TCRdb's copy carries only in-frame clones and drops some. This sample yields 55,000 to 65,000 clones, of which just under 80% are seen a single time; 7.3% belongs to the top ten. Time point defined: baseline pretreatment blood. Documented treatment: 15 Gy SBRT to primary tumor, nephrectomy 4 weeks later. Source: blood, taken from a patient whose treatment included radiotherapy and nephrectomy. These receptors all come from a man in his sixties with renal cell carcinoma.

The V gene is TRBV7-6, the J gene TRBJ2-7; weak D call: TRBD2 (6 bases). This CDR3 contains 18 residues. Trimming pared 4 bases from V and 3 bases from J, leaving 25 bases between. The germline V gene encodes CDR1 SGHVS and CDR2 FNYEAQ. The CDR3 reads CASSSKGGTLAANYEQYF. The CDR3 DNA follows: TGTGCCAGCAGCTCTAAGGGCGGGACCCTCGCGGCCAACTACGAGCAGTACTTC.

This sequence joins TRBV5-1 and TRBJ1-3, with a tentative D call TRBD1 (6 bases). V gave up 4 bases and J gave up 1 base, with 15 bases separating them. CDR1 is SGHRS and CDR2 is YFSETQ in the germline V gene. The CDR3 loop spans 16 amino acids. CDR3 in DNA: TGCGCCAGCAGCCGCGACACGGGGGCATCTGGAAACACCATATATTTT. It specifies CASSRDTGASGNTIYF.

V is TRBV7-9 and J is TRBJ2-2; no clear D gene. This CDR3 is 13 amino acids long. Germline assignment: CDR1 SEHNR and CDR2 FQNEAQ (reference sequence). V was shortened by 3 bases and J by 6 bases, with 8 bases between the two germline ends. CDR3 in amino acids: CASSLVNSGELFF. DNA of the CDR3: TGTGCCAGCAGCTTGGTTAACTCCGGGGAGCTGTTTTTT.

The rearrangement uses TRBV19 and TRBJ2-2, with TRBD2 identical over 7 bases. The V and J ends lost 7 bases and 3 bases, in that order; junction bases with no gene match: 8. This CDR3 spans 15 amino acids. Per the germline V gene, CDR1 is LNHDA and CDR2 is SQIVND (reference sequence). CDR3 residues: CASTIQGGDTGELFF. As DNA, the CDR3 is TGTGCCAGTACCATTCAGGGAGGGGACACCGGGGAGCTGTTTTTT.

This chain joins TRBV5-1 and TRBJ1-1; 8 bases map to TRBD1. V trimming: 3 bases; J trimming: 4 bases; junction bases outside the gene matches: 8. The CDR3 contains 15 residues. From germline, CDR1 is SGHRS and CDR2 YFSETQ. This CDR3 is CASSSGQGRVTEAFF. The CDR3 DNA is TGCGCCAGCAGCTCTGGACAGGGAAGGGTCACTGAAGCTTTCTTT.

The chain couples TRBV12-5 to TRBJ2-3, with D possibly TRBD1 on 5 matching bases. The CDR3 has 16 amino acids. The germline V gene has CDR1 LGHNT and CDR2 FRNRAP. Trimming shortened V by 1 base and J by 4 bases, and 15 bases separated the two germline ends. In DNA, the CDR3 is TGTGCTAGTGGTTTGGACGCGGTAGGGGCGGCAGATACGCAGTATTTT. It is translated as CASGLDAVGAADTQYF. The entire variable domain, with the rest obtained from reference TRBV12-5 and TRBJ2-3, is as follows: DARVTQTPRHKVTEMGQEVTMRCQPILGHNTVFWYRQTMMQGLELLAYFRNRAPLDDSGMPKDRFSAEMPDATLATLKIQPSEPRDSAVYFCASGLDAVGAADTQYFGPGTRLTVL.

This chain links TRBV9 with TRBJ2-1; weak D call: TRBD2 (6 bases). V lost 2 bases, J lost 5 bases, and 14 bases lay in between. The CDR3 length is 15 residues. Germline CDR1 is SGDLS and CDR2 is YYNGEE. CDR3 in DNA: TGTGCCAGCAGCGTCGAAGGGAGGACCAACAATGAGCAGTTCTTC. It codes for CASSVEGRTNNEQFF.

V and J are TRBV27 and TRBJ1-1; D unclear. The CDR3 is 13 residues long. V was trimmed by 1 base and J by 2 bases, leaving 5 bases between them. CDR1 is MNHEY, CDR2 SMNVEV, per germline (reference sequence). CDR3 DNA sequence: TGTGCCAGCAGTTTATACAGTAACACTGAAGCTTTCTTT. This codes for CASSLYSNTEAFF.

The V and J genes are TRBV6-5 and TRBJ2-7; possible D gene TRBD1, 5 bases. Trimming took off 0 bases at V and 3 bases at J, with 15 bases between the two ends. This CDR3 is built from 16 residues. Germline V CDR1 and CDR2: MNHEY, SVGAGI. CDR3 DNA: TGTGCCAGCAGTTACTCGACCGGCAGGGTAAACTACGAGCAGTACTTC. Translating it yields CASSYSTGRVNYEQYF.

The gene calls are TRBV7-6 and TRBJ1-1; D possibly corresponds to TRBD1 (5 bases). The V end was cut by 3 bases, the J end by 4 bases, with 9 bases between. From germline, CDR1 is SGHVS and CDR2 FNYEAQ. The CDR3 covers 13 residues. CDR3 in amino acids: CASSFPGTTEAFF. Here the CDR3 DNA reads TGTGCCAGCAGCTTCCCAGGGACCACTGAAGCTTTCTTT.

This chain uses TRBV6-5 with TRBJ1-4; TRBD1 agrees at 8 bases. The CDR3 is 14 residues long. From germline, CDR1 is MNHEY and CDR2 SVGAGI. The junction had 6 bases not matched to a gene; V was cut back by 6 bases and J by 6 bases. The CDR3 DNA follows: TGTGCCAGCAGATCAGGGGGCGGGGATGAAAAACTGTTTTTT. This translates into CASRSGGGDEKLFF.

The genes are TRBV19 and TRBJ2-4, with D maybe TRBD2 (7 bases). The CDR3 is 18 residues long. Trimming removed 5 bases at V and 6 bases at J, with 26 bases between. The germline gives CDR1 LNHDA, CDR2 SQIVND (reference sequence). The CDR3 loop reads CASSLIAVGAGAGNIQYF. CDR3 coding DNA: TGTGCCAGTAGTCTGATTGCAGTAGGGGCGGGGGCCGGAAACATTCAGTACTTC.

This clone has just one count. The chain uses TRBV13 and TRBJ1-2, with no clear D. Germline CDR1 PRHDT, CDR2 FYEKMQ (reference sequence). This CDR3 has 14 residues. V lost 5 bases, J lost 1 base, and 11 bases lay in between. In nucleotides, the CDR3 is TGTGCCAGCAGCCACGGTGCCGGTAACTATGGCTACACCTTC. This gives the protein CASSHGAGNYGYTF.

The chain employs TRBV5-1 and TRBJ2-7; 7 bases are a match to TRBD1. The CDR3 is made up of 13 amino acids. The V segment lost 1 base and the J segment 2 bases; nucleotides outside the gene matches: 0. Germline V gene data show CDR1 as SGHRS and CDR2 as YFSETQ. CDR3 sequence reads: CASSLTGAYEQYF. Written as DNA, the CDR3 is TGCGCCAGCAGCTTGACAGGGGCCTACGAGCAGTACTTC.

The chain is built from TRBV11-3 and TRBJ1-4, with 9 bases matching TRBD1. Germline CDR1 SGHNT, CDR2 YENEEA. This CDR3 is built from 13 residues. V gave up 5 bases and J gave up 7 bases; unmatched junction bases: 2. CDR3 sequence: CASSETGGEKLFF. In nucleotides, the CDR3 is TGTGCCAGCAGCGAGACAGGGGGTGAAAAACTGTTTTTT.

This clone has just a few counts. The chain is built from TRBV11-2 and TRBJ2-7; TRBD1 matches at 10 bases. From germline, CDR1 is SGHAT and CDR2 FQNNGV. With 5 bases clipped from V and 3 bases from J, the junction kept 4 bases outside the gene matches. CDR3 length: 14 amino acids. In DNA form, the CDR3 reads TGTGCCAGCAGCGCGGGACAGGGGTACTACGAGCAGTACGTC. This gives the protein CASSAGQGYYEQYV.

The chain links TRBV10-3 to TRBJ2-1; D possibly uses TRBD1 or TRBD2 (5 bases each). This CDR3 has 16 residues. Germline lookup yields CDR1 ENHRY and CDR2 SYGVKD. The V end was cut by 7 bases, the J end by 0 bases, with 16 bases between. In nucleotides, the CDR3 is TGTGCCATCACCGGAGGAGACAGCGGCTCCTACAATGAGCAGTTCTTC. This gives the protein CAITGGDSGSYNEQFF.

This chain joins TRBV4-3 and TRBJ1-2; maybe TRBD1 (5 bases). The CDR3 has 15 amino acids. V lost 2 bases and J 3 bases, leaving 13 bases between the germline ends. Germline V gene sequence: CDR1 LGHNA, CDR2 YSLEER. The chain's CDR3 is CASSQSAGSDYGYTF. CDR3 coding DNA: TGCGCCAGCAGCCAATCTGCAGGGTCGGACTATGGCTACACCTTC.

The genes are TRBV6-5 and TRBJ1-1, with 8 bases matching TRBD1. CDR1 is MNHEY, CDR2 SVGAGI, per germline. Trimming at V came to 5 bases and at J to 4 bases, leaving 3 bases not matched to a gene. The CDR3 runs 13 residues. The CDR3 loop reads CASSDRGGTEAFF. In DNA, the CDR3 is TGTGCCAGCAGTGACAGGGGCGGCACTGAAGCTTTCTTT.

The chain employs TRBV9 and TRBJ2-5, with 9 positions matching TRBD2. Germline V gives CDR1 SGDLS, CDR2 YYNGEE. The length of the CDR3 is 17 residues. V was pared by 0 bases and J by 5 bases, with 11 bases of the junction left unmatched. The CDR3 DNA reads as TGTGCCAGCAGCGTAGAGGGGATAGCGGGGGCTGGGGAGACCCAGTACTTC. Its translation is CASSVEGIAGAGETQYF.

In this sample, this clone turned up once. The chain joins TRBV19 to TRBJ2-2; D may be TRBD1 (6 bases). Germline V lookup: CDR1 LNHDA, CDR2 SQIVND (reference sequence). This CDR3 spans 16 amino acids. Trimming removed 5 bases from V and 0 bases from J, with 13 bases in between. The CDR3 DNA reads TGTGCCAGTAGTCCCCGACAGGACTCGAACACCGGGGAGCTGTTTTTT. Protein: CASSPRQDSNTGELFF. The full variable domain, its missing parts supplied by reference TRBV19 and TRBJ2-2, is DGGITQSPKYLFRKEGQNVTLSCEQNLNHDAMYWYRQDPGQGLRLIYYSQIVNDFQKGDIAEGYSVSREKKESFPLTVTSAQKNPTAFYLCASSPRQDSNTGELFFGEGSRLTVL.

The chain links TRBV19 to TRBJ2-2; D is possibly TRBD2 (5 bases). CDR1 is LNHDA, CDR2 SQIVND, per germline (reference sequence). With 7 bases removed from V and 1 base from J, the gap between germline ends came to 19 bases. This CDR3 region has 17 residues. As DNA, the CDR3 is TGTGCCAGTACCCCCGGAGGCCAGCTACTGAACACCGGGGAGCTGTTTTTT. It encodes CASTPGGQLLNTGELFF.

The genes are TRBV11-2 and TRBJ1-5; the D is unclear. The CDR3 consists of 17 residues. V lost 1 base, J lost 7 bases, and 20 bases lay in between. Germline CDR1 and CDR2: SGHAT and FQNNGV. CDR3 sequence reads: CASSLGHRTVVGQPQHF. CDR3 DNA sequence: TGTGCCAGCAGCTTAGGCCACCGGACGGTGGTGGGACAGCCCCAGCATTTT.

Regarding this clone: One end of the junction is discordant with germline, which a read error may explain. The V gene is TRBV7-9, the J gene TRBJ2-2, with a weak D call TRBD1 (6 bases). Looked up from germline, CDR1 is SEHNR and CDR2 is FQNEAQ (reference sequence). The CDR3 has 15 residues. The CDR3 sequence: CASTLPGAGTGELFF. The CDR3 DNA is TGTGCCAGCACCTTACCAGGGGCGGGCACCGGGGAGCTGTTTTTT.

V gene TRBV6-1 combines with J gene TRBJ2-7; 7 nucleotides match TRBD1. This CDR3 is 14 amino acids long. The germline V gene encodes CDR1 MNHNS and CDR2 SASEGT. Unmatched junction bases numbered 10, after V lost 7 bases and J lost 4 bases. CDR3 in amino acids: CASNFDRAGYEQYF. The CDR3 DNA is TGTGCCAGCAACTTCGACAGGGCCGGATACGAGCAGTACTTC.

J is TRBJ2-3 and V is TRBV5-6; D is unresolved. Germline-derived CDR1 and CDR2 are SGHDT and YYEEEE. This CDR3 has 11 amino acids. Trimming stripped 4 bases from V and 7 bases from J, with 7 bases between. The CDR3 sequence: CASSAGYTQYF. The CDR3 DNA reads as TGTGCCAGCAGCGCCGGCTATACGCAGTATTTT.

The chain uses TRBV4-1 and TRBJ2-7; TRBD2 matches 11 bases. Germline V gene sequence: CDR1 MGHRA, CDR2 YSYEKL. The CDR3 extends over 17 amino acids. The ends lost 0 bases at V and 1 base at J; junction bases unmatched: 5. The DNA for the CDR3 is TGCGCCAGCAGCCAAGATCCGGGACTAGCGGAATCCTACGAGCAGTACGTC. This translates into CASSQDPGLAESYEQYV.

This clone was observed a single time. This chain joins TRBV5-4 and TRBJ2-2, with 7 bases fitting TRBD1. Germline loops: CDR1 SGHNT, CDR2 YYREEE (reference sequence). V trimming: 5 bases; J trimming: 1 base; junction bases outside the gene matches: 8. CDR3 length: 16 amino acids. This chain's CDR3 is CASRSGTELNTGELFF. The CDR3 nucleotides read TGTGCCAGCAGATCCGGGACAGAGTTGAACACCGGGGAGCTGTTTTTT.